The sequence of this TCR beta chain was determined in a study of blood T cell repertoires in COVID-19. Assay used: immunoSEQ multiplex PCR; TCRdb lists only in-frame clones, some missing. Of around 190,000 clones listed, roughly 88% are singletons. V dropped 5 bases and J dropped 7; count of bases not matched to a gene: 7. Germline V lookup: CDR1 SGHTA, CDR2 FQGTGA. CDR3 length: 14 residues. This sequence joins TRBV7-3 and TRBJ2-1; 8 bases are shared with TRBD1. The specimen sequenced was PBMCs or T cells enriched from blood (not recorded which). The source of this sequence is a man between 35 and 55 years old with acute COVID-19. Written as DNA, the CDR3 is TGTGCCAGCAGCCAATACCGACAGGGGAATGAGCAGTTCTTC. This encodes CASSQYRQGNEQFF.